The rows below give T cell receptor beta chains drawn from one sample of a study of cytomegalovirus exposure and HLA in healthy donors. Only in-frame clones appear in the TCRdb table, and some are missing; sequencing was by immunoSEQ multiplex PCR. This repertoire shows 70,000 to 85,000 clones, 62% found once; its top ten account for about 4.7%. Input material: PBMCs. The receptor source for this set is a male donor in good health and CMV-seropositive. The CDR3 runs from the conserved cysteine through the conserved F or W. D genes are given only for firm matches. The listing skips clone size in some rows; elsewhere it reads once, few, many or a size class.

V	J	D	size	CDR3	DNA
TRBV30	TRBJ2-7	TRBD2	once	CAWRLLGRGDHEQYF	TGTGCCTGGAGACTCCTGGGGAGGGGCGACCACGAGCAGTACTTC
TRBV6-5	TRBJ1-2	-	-	CASSPQIGAYYGYTF	TGTGCCAGCAGTCCACAGATTGGGGCGTACTATGGCTACACCTTC
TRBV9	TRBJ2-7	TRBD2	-	CASSVGGWTYEQYF	TGTGCCAGCAGCGTCGGGGGGTGGACCTACGAGCAGTACTTC
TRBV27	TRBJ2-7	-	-	CASSFPCRDWSEQYF	TGTGCCAGCAGTTTCCCATGCAGGGACTGGAGCGAGCAGTACTTC
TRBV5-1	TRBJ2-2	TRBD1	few	CASSPWDRPNTGELFF	TGCGCCAGCAGCCCCTGGGACAGGCCGAACACCGGGGAGCTGTTTTTT
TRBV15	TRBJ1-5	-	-	CATSRDQAGYGQPQHF	TGTGCCACCAGCAGAGATCAGGCAGGGTACGGTCAGCCCCAGCATTTT
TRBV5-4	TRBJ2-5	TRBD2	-	CASSPGGRSGGQETQYF	TGTGCCAGCAGCCCCGGGGGGAGGTCTGGGGGCCAAGAGACCCAGTACTTC
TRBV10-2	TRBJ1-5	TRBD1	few	CASQAQGGNQPQHF	TGCGCCAGTCAGGCGCAGGGGGGCAATCAGCCCCAGCATTTT
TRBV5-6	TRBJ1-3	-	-	CASSSAGAGNTIYF	TGTGCCAGCAGCTCCGCAGGGGCAGGAAACACCATATATTTT
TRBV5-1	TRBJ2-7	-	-	CASSPPRSTYEQYF	TGCGCCAGCAGCCCGCCGCGGAGCACCTACGAGCAGTACTTC
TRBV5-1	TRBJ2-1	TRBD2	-	CASSDGLAGGLFAEQFF	TGCGCCAGCAGCGATGGACTAGCGGGGGGGCTGTTCGCTGAGCAGTTCTTC
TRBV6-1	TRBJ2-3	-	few	CASSVLGRVGTDTQYF	TGTGCCAGCAGTGTCTTGGGCAGGGTTGGCACAGATACGCAGTATTTT
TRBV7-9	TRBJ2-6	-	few	CASSSVYGANVLTF	TGTGCCAGCAGCTCAGTATACGGGGCCAACGTCCTGACTTTC
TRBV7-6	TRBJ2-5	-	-	CASSLRGSQETQYF	TGTGCCAGCAGTCTACGGGGGAGCCAAGAGACCCAGTACTTC
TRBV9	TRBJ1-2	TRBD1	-	CASSVAQGDHYGYTF	TGTGCCAGCAGCGTAGCTCAGGGGGACCACTATGGCTACACCTTC
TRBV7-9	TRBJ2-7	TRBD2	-	CASSLASGKPEQYF	TGTGCCAGCAGCTTAGCGAGCGGGAAACCCGAGCAGTACTTC
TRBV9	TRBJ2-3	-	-	CASSVAGDVRRGGARDTQYF	TGTGCCAGCAGCGTAGCTGGGGATGTCAGAAGGGGGGGGGCCAGAGATACGCAGTATTTT
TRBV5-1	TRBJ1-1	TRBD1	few	CASSVQGRITEAFF	TGCGCCAGCAGCGTACAGGGGCGGATCACTGAAGCTTTCTTT
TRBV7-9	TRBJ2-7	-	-	CASSPPGGYEQYF	TGTGCCAGCAGCCCCCCCGGGGGTTACGAGCAGTACTTC
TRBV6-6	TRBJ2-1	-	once	CASSYHDRGTYNEQFF	TGTGCCAGCAGTTACCATGATCGGGGGACCTACAATGAGCAGTTCTTC
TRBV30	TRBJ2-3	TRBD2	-	CAWSPLAGGLGTQYF	TGTGCCTGGAGTCCCCTAGCGGGGGGGTTAGGTACGCAGTATTTT
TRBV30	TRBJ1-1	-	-	CAWTLTGLRTEAFF	TGTGCCTGGACCCTGACGGGGTTGCGCACTGAAGCTTTCTTT
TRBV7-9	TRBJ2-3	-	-	CASSPRGDSRSADTQYF	TGTGCCAGCAGCCCTAGGGGGGACAGCCGATCTGCAGATACGCAGTATTTT
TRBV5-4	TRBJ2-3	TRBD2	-	CASSPSTSGPTDTQYF	TGTGCCAGCAGCCCCTCGACTAGCGGTCCCACAGATACGCAGTATTTT
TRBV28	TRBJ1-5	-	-	CASSPTRRPQHF	TGTGCCAGCAGCCCCACTAGAAGGCCCCAGCATTTT
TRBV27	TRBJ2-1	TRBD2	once	CASSFVAGVTGYNEQFF	TGTGCCAGCAGTTTTGTGGCGGGGGTTACAGGCTACAATGAGCAGTTCTTC
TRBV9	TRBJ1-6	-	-	CASSVRDSPLHF	TGTGCCAGCAGCGTGAGGGATTCACCCCTCCACTTT
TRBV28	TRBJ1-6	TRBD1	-	CASSLDRDRVSSPLHF	TGTGCCAGCAGTTTGGACCGGGACAGGGTTAGCTCACCCCTCCACTTT
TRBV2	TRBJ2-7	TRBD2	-	CASSPRGGGPYEQYF	TGTGCCAGCAGCCCTAGGGGCGGGGGGCCCTACGAGCAGTACTTC
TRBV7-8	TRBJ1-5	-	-	CASSLVRGGQPQHF	TGTGCCAGCAGCTTAGTTCGGGGAGGGCAGCCCCAGCATTTT
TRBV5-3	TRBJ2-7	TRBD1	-	CARSLADKGQAAYEQYF	TGTGCCAGAAGCTTGGCTGACAAGGGACAGGCAGCCTACGAGCAGTACTTC
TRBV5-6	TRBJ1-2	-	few	CASSLGAGANYGYTF	TGTGCCAGCAGCTTGGGAGCAGGGGCTAACTATGGCTACACCTTC
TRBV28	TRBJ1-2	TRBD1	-	CASSPTGTGRRGDTF	TGTGCCAGCAGTCCCACCGGGACAGGGAGGAGAGGTGACACCTTC
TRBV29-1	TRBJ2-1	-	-	CSVDDSQKQFF	TGCAGCGTTGACGACAGCCAAAAGCAGTTCTTC
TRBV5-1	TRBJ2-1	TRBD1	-	CASSIGQGMYEQFF	TGCGCCAGCAGCATCGGACAGGGGATGTATGAGCAGTTCTTC
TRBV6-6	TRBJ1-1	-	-	CASNLRDNGEAFF	TGTGCCAGCAATTTACGGGATAACGGTGAAGCTTTCTTT
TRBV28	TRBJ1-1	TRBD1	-	CASTRQGAITEAFF	TGTGCCAGCACCCGACAGGGGGCGATAACTGAAGCTTTCTTT
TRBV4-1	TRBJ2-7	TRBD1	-	CASSQERTGNYEQYF	TGCGCCAGCAGCCAAGAACGGACAGGGAACTACGAGCAGTACTTC
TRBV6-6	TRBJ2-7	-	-	CASRRDNAYEQYF	TGTGCCAGCCGCCGGGACAATGCCTACGAGCAGTACTTC
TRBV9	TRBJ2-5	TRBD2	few	CASSATSGVFQETQYF	TGTGCCAGCAGCGCGACTAGCGGGGTATTTCAAGAGACCCAGTACTTC
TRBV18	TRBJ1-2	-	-	CASSPRQLNGYTF	TGTGCCAGCTCACCGAGGCAGCTTAATGGCTACACCTTC
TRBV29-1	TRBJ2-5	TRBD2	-	CSVGGLAGEGTQYF	TGCAGCGTTGGGGGACTAGCGGGGGAGGGGACCCAGTACTTC
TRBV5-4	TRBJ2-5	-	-	CASSWRGQLGETQYF	TGTGCCAGCAGCTGGCGCGGACAGTTAGGAGAGACCCAGTACTTC
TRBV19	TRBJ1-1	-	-	CASSITSGAINTEAFF	TGTGCCAGTAGTATTACCTCAGGGGCGATCAACACTGAAGCTTTCTTT
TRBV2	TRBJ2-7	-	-	CASSEVAKGPTYEQYF	TGTGCCAGCAGTGAAGTAGCTAAGGGGCCTACCTACGAGCAGTACTTC
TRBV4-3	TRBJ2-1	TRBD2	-	CASSQDQRESSYNEQFF	TGCGCCAGCAGCCAAGACCAGCGGGAGAGCTCCTACAATGAGCAGTTCTTC
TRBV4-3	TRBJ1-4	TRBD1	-	CASSQGQGSNEKLFF	TGCGCCAGCAGCCAAGGACAGGGATCTAATGAAAAACTGTTTTTT
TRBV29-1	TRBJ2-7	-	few	CSVENRGGHEQYF	TGCAGCGTCGAAAATCGAGGAGGTCACGAGCAGTACTTC
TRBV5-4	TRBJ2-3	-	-	CASSLGERDTQYF	TGTGCCAGCAGCTTAGGAGAGAGAGATACGCAGTATTTT
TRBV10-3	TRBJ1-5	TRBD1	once	CAISGQGVSQPQHF	TGTGCCATCAGCGGACAGGGGGTAAGTCAGCCCCAGCATTTT
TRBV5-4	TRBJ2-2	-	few	CASSLGGLPGGELFF	TGTGCCAGCAGCTTGGGGGGACTGCCGGGCGGGGAGCTGTTTTTT
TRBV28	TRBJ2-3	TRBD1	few	CASRSGTGISTQYF	TGTGCCAGCAGGTCCGGGACAGGGATCTCGACGCAGTATTTT
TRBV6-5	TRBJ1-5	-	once	CASSYSPTGPQHF	TGTGCCAGCAGTTACTCCCCGACAGGACCCCAGCATTTT
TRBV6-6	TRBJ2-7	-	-	CASSYYPLSYEQYF	TGTGCCAGCAGCTACTACCCCCTTAGCTACGAGCAGTACTTC
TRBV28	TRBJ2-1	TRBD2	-	CASSPRGGRYNEQFF	TGTGCCAGCAGTCCCCGGGGGGGCCGGTACAATGAGCAGTTCTTC